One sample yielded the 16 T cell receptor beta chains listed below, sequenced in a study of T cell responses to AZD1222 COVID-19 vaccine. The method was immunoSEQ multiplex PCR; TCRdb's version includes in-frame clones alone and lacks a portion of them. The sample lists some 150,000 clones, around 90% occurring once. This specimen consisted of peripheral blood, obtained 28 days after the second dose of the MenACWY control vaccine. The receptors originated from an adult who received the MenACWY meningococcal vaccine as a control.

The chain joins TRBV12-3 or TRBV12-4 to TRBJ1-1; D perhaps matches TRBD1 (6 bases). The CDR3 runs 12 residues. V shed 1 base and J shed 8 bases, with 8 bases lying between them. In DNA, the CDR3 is TGTGCCAGCAGTTTAGGGACAGCCGAAGCTTTCTTT. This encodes CASSLGTAEAFF.

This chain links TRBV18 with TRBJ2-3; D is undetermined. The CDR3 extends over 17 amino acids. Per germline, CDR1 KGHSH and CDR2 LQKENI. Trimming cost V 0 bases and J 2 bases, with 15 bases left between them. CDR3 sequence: CASSPPNSKQVTDTQYF. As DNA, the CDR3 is TGTGCCAGCTCACCACCTAATAGCAAGCAGGTCACAGATACGCAGTATTTT.

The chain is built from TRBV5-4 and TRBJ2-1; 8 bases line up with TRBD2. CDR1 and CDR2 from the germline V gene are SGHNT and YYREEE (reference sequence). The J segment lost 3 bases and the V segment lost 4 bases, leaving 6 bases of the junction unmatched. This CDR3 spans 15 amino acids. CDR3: CASSVRAGVYNEQFF. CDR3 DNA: TGTGCCAGCAGCGTCCGAGCGGGGGTCTACAATGAGCAGTTCTTC.

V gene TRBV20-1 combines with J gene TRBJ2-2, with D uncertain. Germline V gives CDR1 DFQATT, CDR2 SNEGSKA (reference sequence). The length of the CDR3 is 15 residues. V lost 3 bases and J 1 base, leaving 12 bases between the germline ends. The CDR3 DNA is TGCAGTGCTAGTAGGCAGAACCTGAACACCGGGGAGCTGTTTTTT. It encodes CSASRQNLNTGELFF.

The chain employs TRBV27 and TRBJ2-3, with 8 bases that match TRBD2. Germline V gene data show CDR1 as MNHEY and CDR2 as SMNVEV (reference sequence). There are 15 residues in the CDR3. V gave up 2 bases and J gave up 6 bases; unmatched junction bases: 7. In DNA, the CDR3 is TGTGCCAGCAGTTTAGGCGGGAGGCGTGGGGATACGCAGTATTTT. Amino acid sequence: CASSLGGRRGDTQYF.

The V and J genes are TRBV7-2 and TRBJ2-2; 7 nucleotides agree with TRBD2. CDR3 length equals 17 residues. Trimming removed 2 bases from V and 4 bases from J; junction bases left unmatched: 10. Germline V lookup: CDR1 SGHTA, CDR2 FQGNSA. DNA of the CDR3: TGTGCCAGCAGCTTAAACTGGGGAGGGCCCAGCACCGGGGAGCTGTTTTTT. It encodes CASSLNWGGPSTGELFF.

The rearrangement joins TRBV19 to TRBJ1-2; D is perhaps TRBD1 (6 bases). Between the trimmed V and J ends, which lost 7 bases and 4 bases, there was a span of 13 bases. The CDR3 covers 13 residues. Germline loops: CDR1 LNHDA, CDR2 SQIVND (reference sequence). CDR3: CASTRGGPYGYTF. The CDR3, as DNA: TGTGCCAGTACCCGGGGGGGGCCCTATGGCTACACCTTC.

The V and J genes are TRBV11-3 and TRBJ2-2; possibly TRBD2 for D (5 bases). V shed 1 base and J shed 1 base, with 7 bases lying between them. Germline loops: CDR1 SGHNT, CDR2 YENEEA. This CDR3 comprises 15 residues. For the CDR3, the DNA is TGTGCCAGCAGCTTAGGTGGAGGGAACACCGGGGAGCTGTTTTTT. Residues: CASSLGGGNTGELFF.

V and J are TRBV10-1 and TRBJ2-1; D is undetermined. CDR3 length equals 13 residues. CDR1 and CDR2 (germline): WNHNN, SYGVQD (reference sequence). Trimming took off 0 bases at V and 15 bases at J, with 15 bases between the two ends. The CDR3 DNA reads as TGCGCCAGCAGTGAGTCCCTTTCCGGCCGCTTGTTCTTC. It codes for CASSESLSGRLFF.

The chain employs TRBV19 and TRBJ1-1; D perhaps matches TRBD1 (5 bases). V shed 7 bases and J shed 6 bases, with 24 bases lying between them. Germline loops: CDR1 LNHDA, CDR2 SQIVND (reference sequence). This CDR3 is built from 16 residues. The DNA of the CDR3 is TGTGCCAGTAAGGGGCGGGAGGGGATACAAAGCCCTGAAGCTTTCTTT. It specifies CASKGREGIQSPEAFF.

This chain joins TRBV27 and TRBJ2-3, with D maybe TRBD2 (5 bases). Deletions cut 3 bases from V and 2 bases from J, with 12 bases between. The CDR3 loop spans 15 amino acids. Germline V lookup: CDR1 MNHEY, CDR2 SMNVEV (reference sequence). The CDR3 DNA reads TGTGCCAGCAGTTTTTATCGGGGATTCACAGATACGCAGTATTTT. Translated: CASSFYRGFTDTQYF.

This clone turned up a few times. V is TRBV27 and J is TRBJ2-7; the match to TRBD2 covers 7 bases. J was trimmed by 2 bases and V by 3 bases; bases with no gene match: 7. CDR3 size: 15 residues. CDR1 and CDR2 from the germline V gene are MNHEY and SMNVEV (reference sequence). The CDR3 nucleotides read TGTGCCAGCAGTTTCTCAGCGGGGCCCGCCTACGAGCAGTACTTC. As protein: CASSFSAGPAYEQYF.

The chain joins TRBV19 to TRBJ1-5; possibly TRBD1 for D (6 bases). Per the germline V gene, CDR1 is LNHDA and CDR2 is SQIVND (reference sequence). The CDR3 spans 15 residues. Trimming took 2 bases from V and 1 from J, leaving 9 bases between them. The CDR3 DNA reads TGTGCCAGTAGTATATCCACAGGGAGCAATCAGCCCCAGCATTTT. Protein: CASSISTGSNQPQHF.

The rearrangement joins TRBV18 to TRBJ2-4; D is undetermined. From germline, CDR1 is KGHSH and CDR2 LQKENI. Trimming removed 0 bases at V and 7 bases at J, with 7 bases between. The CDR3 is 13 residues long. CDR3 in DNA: TGTGCCAGCTCACCACCCGGAGAGAACATTCAGTACTTC. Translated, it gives CASSPPGENIQYF.

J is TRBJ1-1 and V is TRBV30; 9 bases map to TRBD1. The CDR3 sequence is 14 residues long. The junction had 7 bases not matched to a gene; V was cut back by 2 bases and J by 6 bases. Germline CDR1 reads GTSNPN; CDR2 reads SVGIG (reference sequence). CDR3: CAWSLVDRGAEAFF. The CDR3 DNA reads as TGTGCCTGGAGTCTCGTCGACAGGGGGGCTGAAGCTTTCTTT.

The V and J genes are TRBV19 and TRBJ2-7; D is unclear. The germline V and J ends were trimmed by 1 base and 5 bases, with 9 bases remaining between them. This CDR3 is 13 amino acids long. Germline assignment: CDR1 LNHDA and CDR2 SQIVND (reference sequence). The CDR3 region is CASSIVSLDEQYF. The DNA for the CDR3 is TGTGCCAGTAGTATAGTCAGCCTGGACGAGCAGTACTTC. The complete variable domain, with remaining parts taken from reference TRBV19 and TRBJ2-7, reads DGGITQSPKYLFRKEGQNVTLSCEQNLNHDAMYWYRQDPGQGLRLIYYSQIVNDFQKGDIAEGYSVSREKKESFPLTVTSAQKNPTAFYLCASSIVSLDEQYFGPGTRLTVT.